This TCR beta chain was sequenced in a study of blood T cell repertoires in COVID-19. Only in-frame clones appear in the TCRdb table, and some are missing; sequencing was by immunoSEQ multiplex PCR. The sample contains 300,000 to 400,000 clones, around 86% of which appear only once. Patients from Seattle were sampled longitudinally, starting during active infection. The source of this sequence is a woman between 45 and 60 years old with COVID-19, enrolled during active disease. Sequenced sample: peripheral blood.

The CDR3 DNA is TGTGCCAGCAGCTTAGCCGTTCAGGGGAATCAGCCCCAGCATTTT. It yields the protein CASSLAVQGNQPQHF. The chain joins TRBV7-8 to TRBJ1-5; D perhaps matches TRBD1 (6 bases). The CDR3 totals 15 residues. Germline assignment: CDR1 SGHVS and CDR2 FQNEAQ. Trimming removed 0 bases from V and 4 bases from J, with 10 bases in between. The variable domain in full, completed from reference TRBV7-8 and TRBJ1-5, reads GAGVSQSPRYKVAKRGQDVALRCDPISGHVSLFWYQQALGQGPEFLTYFQNEAQLDKSGLPSDRFFAERPEGSVSTLKIQRTQQEDSAVYLCASSLAVQGNQPQHFGDGTRLSIL.